This T cell receptor beta chain was sequenced during a study of OX40 agonist ivuxolimab in advanced cancers. Study-wide context: Patients received ivuxolimab, an intravenous treatment, every 2 weeks at 0.01 to 10 mg/kg.

Study observations and caveats: Relative to CD4+ cells, CD8+ T cells on average had more expanded clones.

The CDR3 extends over 16 amino acids. CDR1 and CDR2 from the germline V gene are MDHEN and SYDVKM. V lost 4 bases, J lost 7 bases, and 8 bases stayed unmatched. The assay was immunoSEQ multiplex PCR, and TCRdb's table has in-frame clones only and misses some. The sample holds fewer than 40,000 clones, 65% to 90% seen once. About this clone: The antigen is unknown.

The receptor comes from an adult with an advanced solid tumor such as melanoma, head and neck, liver or kidney cancer. Sequences were derived from CD4+ or CD8+ T cells sorted from blood, sampled in a trial of the OX40 agonist ivuxolimab. The genes are TRBV28 and TRBJ2-2; TRBD1 agrees at 11 bases. DNA for the CDR3: TGTGCCAGCAGTTCCCCCGGGACAGGGGGAGTCGGGGAGCTGTTTTTT. Translation gives CASSSPGTGGVGELFF.